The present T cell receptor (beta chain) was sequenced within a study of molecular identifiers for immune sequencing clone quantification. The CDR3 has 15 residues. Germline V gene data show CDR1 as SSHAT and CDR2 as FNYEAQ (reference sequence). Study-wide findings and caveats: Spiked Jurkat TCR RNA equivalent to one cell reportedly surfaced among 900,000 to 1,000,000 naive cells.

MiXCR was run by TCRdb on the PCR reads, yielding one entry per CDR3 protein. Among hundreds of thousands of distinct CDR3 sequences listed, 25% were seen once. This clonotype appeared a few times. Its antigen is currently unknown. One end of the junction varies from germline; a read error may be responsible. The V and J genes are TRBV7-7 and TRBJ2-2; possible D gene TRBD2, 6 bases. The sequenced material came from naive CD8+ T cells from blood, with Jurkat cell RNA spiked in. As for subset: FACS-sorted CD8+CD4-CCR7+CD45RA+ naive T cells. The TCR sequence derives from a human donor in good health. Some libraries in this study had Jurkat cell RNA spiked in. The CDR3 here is CASSYGSGGTGELFF. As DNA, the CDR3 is TGTGCTAGCAGCTATGGCTCCGGAGGGACCGGGGAGCTGTTTTTT.